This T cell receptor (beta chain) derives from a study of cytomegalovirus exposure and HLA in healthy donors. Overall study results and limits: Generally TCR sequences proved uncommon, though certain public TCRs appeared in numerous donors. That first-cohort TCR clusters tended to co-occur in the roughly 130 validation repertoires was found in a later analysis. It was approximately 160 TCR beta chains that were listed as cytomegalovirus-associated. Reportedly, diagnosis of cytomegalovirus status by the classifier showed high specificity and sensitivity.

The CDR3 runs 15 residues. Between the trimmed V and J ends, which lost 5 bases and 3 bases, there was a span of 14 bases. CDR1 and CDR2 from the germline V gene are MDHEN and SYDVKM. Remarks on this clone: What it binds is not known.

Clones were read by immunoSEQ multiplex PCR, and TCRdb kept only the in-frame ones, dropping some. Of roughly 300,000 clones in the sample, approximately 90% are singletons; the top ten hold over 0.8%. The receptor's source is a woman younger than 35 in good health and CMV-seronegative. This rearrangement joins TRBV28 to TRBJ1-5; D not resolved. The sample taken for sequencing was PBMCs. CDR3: CASSKPQAPNQPQHF. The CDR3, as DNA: TGTGCCAGCAGTAAACCTCAGGCCCCCAATCAGCCCCAGCATTTT.